The sequence of this TCR beta chain was determined in a study of T-cell reconstitution after alpha-beta-depleted transplantation in children. This clonotype turned up a few times. A TCRbeta library incorporating unique molecular identifiers was prepared. MiXCR, run by TCRdb on the PCR reads, gives a single entry per CDR3 protein. The sample gives about 610,000 distinct CDR3 sequences, approximately 10% of which show up once; approximately 4.1% is in the top ten. CDR3 size: 16 residues. Trimming took 1 base from V and 4 from J; bases not matched to a gene: 5. Germline CDR1 is PRHDT and CDR2 is FYEKMQ (reference sequence).

This TCR was recovered from a human donor who donated a stem cell graft to a child with acute myeloid leukemia. The sequencing here drew on PBMCs from the stem cell graft donor, taken from the stem cell graft. This sequence joins TRBV13 and TRBJ1-1; 11 nucleotides agree with TRBD1. The chain's CDR3 is CASSLEGTGGATEAFF. DNA of the CDR3: TGTGCCAGCAGCTTAGAAGGGACAGGGGGGGCCACTGAAGCTTTCTTT.